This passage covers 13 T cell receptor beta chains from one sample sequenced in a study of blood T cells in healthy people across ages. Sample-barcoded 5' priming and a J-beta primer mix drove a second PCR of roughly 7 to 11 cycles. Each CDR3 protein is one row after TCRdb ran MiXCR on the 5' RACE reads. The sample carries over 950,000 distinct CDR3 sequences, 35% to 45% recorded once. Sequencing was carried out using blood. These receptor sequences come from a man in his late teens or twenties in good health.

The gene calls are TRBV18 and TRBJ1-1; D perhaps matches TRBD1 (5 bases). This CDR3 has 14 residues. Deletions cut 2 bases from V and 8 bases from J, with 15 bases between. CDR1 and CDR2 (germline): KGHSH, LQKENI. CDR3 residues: CASSPGTGRVEAFF. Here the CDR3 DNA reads TGTGCCAGCTCACCAGGGACGGGGCGGGTCGAAGCTTTCTTT.

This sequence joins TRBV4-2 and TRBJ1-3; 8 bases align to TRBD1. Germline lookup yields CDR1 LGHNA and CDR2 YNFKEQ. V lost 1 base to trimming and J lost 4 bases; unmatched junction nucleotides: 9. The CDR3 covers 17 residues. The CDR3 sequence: CASSQVTGQGVGNTIYF. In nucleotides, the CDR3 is TGTGCCAGCAGCCAAGTTACCGGACAGGGTGTCGGAAACACCATATATTTT.

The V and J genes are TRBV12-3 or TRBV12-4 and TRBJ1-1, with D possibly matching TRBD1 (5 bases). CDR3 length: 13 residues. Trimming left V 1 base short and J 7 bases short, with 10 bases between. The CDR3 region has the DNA TGTGCCAGCAGTTTAGGCAGGGTAGGTGAAGCTTTCTTT. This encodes CASSLGRVGEAFF.

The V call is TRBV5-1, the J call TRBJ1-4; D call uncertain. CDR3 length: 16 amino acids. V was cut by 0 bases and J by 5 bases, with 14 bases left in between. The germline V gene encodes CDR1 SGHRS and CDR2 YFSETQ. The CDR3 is CASSLGLPDVNEKLFF. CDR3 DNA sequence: TGCGCCAGCAGCTTGGGACTTCCGGACGTCAATGAAAAACTGTTTTTT.

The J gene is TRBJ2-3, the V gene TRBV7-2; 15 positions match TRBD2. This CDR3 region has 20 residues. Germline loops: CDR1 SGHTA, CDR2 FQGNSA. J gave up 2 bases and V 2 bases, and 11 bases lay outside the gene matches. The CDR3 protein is CASSLHSRTSGGAYTDTQYF. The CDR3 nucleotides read TGTGCCAGCAGCTTACATAGTCGGACTAGCGGGGGGGCTTACACAGATACGCAGTATTTT.

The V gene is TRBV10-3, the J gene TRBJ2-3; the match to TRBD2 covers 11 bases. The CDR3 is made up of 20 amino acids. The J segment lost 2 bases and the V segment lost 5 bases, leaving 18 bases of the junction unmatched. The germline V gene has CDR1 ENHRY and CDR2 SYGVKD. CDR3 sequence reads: CAISSVAGTSGRRATDTQYF. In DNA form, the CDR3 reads TGTGCCATCAGTAGTGTGGCCGGGACTAGCGGAAGGAGGGCCACAGATACGCAGTATTTT.

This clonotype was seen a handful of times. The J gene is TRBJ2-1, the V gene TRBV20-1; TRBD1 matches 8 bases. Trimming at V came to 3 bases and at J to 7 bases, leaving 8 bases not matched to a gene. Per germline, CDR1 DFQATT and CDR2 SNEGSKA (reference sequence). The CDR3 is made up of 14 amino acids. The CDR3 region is CSARRWDRQNEQFF. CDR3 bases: TGCAGTGCTAGGAGATGGGACAGGCAGAATGAGCAGTTCTTC.

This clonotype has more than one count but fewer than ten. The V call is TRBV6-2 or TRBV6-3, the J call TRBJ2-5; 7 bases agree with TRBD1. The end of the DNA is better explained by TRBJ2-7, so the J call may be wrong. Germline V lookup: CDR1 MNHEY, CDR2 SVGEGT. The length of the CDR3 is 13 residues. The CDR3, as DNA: TGTGCCAGCAGCCCCGGACAGGAGAACGAGCAGTACTTC. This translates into CASSPGQENEQYF.

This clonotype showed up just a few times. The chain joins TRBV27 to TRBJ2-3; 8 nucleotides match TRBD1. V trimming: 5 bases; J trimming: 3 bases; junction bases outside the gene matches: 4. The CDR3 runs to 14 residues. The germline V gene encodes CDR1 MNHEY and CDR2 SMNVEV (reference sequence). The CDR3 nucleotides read TGTGCCAGCAGTGATAGGACAGGGACAGATACGCAGTATTTT. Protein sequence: CASSDRTGTDTQYF.

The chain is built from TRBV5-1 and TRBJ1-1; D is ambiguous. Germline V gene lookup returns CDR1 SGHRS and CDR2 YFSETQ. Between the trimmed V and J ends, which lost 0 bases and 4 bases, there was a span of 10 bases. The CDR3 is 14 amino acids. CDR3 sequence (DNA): TGCGCCAGCAGCTTGGCCCGAACGGGCACTGAAGCTTTCTTT. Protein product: CASSLARTGTEAFF.

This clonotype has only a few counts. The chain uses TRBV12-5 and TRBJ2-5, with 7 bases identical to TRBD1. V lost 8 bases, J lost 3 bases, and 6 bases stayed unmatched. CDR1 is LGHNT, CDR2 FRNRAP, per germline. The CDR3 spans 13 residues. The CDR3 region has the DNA TGTGCTAGTTACAGGACAGGAGAAGAGACCCAGTACTTC. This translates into CASYRTGEETQYF.

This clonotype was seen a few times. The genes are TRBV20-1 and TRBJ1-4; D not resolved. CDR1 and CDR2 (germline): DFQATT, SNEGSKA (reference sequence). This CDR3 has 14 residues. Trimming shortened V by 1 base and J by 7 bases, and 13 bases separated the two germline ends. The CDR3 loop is CSARAAVWGEKLFF. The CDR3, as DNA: TGCAGTGCTAGAGCTGCTGTGTGGGGTGAAAAACTGTTTTTT.

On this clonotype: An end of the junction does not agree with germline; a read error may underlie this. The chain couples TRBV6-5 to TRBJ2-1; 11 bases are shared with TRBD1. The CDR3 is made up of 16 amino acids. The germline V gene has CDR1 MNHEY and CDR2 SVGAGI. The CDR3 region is CASSYYRDRGSDELFF. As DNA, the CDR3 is TGTGCCAGCAGTTACTACCGGGACAGGGGGTCGGATGAGCTGTTCTTC.